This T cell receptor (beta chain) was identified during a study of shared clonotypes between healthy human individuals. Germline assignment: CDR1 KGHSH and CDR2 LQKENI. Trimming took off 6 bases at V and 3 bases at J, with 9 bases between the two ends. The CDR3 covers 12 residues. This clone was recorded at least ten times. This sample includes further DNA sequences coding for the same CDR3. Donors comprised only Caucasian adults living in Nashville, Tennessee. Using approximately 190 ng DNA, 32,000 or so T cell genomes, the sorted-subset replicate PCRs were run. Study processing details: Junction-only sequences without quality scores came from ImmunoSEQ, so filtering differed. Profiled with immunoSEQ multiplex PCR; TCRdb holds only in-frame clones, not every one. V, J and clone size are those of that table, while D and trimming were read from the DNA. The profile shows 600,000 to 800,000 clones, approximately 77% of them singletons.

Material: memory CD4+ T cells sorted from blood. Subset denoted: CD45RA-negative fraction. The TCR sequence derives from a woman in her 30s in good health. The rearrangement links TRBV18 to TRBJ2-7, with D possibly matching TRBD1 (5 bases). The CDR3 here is CASSPDSYEQYF. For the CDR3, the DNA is TGTGCCAGCTCCCCAGACAGCTACGAGCAGTACTTC.